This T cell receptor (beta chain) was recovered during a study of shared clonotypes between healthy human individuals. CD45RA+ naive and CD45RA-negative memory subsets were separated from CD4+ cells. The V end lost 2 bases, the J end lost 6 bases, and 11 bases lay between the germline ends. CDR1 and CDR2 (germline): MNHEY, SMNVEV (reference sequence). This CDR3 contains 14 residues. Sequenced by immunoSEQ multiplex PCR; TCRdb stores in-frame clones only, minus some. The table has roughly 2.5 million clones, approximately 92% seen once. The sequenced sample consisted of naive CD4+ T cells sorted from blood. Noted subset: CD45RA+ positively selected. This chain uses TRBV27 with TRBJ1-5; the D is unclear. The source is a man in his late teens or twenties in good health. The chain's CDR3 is CASSLAGVGQPQHF. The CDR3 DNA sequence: TGTGCCAGCAGTTTAGCCGGGGTTGGTCAGCCCCAGCATTTT.